These 23 T cell receptor beta chains came from one sample sequenced in a study of cytomegalovirus exposure and HLA in healthy donors. The study ran its PCR with 60 Vbeta and 13 Jbeta primers. Sequenced by immunoSEQ multiplex PCR; TCRdb stores in-frame clones only, minus some. In total, the table holds about 77,000 clones. The sample comprised PBMCs. These receptor sequences come from a man between 45 and 60 years old in good health and CMV-seropositive.

The V gene is TRBV6-1, the J gene TRBJ2-5; 7 bases fit TRBD1. The trim removed 5 bases at V and 2 bases at J, leaving 5 bases unmatched. The CDR3 runs 14 residues. Germline values: CDR1 MNHNS, CDR2 SASEGT. The CDR3 DNA is TGTGCCAGCAGTTTCCGACAGGGTCAAGAGACCCAGTACTTC. Translating it yields CASSFRQGQETQYF.

The gene calls are TRBV15 and TRBJ1-1, with D tentatively TRBD1 (5 bases). CDR1 is LNHNV and CDR2 is YYDKDF in the germline V gene (reference sequence). Trimming left V 3 bases short and J 0 bases short, with 11 bases between. CDR3 size: 15 residues. The CDR3 sequence is CATSSGRGLNTEAFF. CDR3 nucleotides: TGTGCCACCAGCAGCGGGAGGGGACTGAACACTGAAGCTTTCTTT.

This chain joins TRBV5-6 and TRBJ1-6; D gene unclear. V lost 0 bases to trimming and J lost 2 bases, with 6 bases between them. There are 15 residues in the CDR3. Germline lookup yields CDR1 SGHDT and CDR2 YYEEEE. CDR3 coding DNA: TGTGCCAGCAGCTTGGGACAAGCCTATAATTCACCCCTCCACTTT. Translating gives CASSLGQAYNSPLHF. Together with reference TRBV5-6 and TRBJ1-6, the CDR3 gives the full variable domain: DAGVTQSPTHLIKTRGQQVTLRCSPKSGHDTVSWYQQALGQGPQFIFQYYEEEERQRGNFPDRFSGHQFPNYSSELNVNALLLGDSALYLCASSLGQAYNSPLHFGNGTRLTVT.

CDR3 protein: CASGLRGVATEAFF. The CDR3 DNA sequence: TGTGCCAGCGGCCTTCGGGGGGTGGCCACTGAAGCTTTCTTT. V is TRBV7-8 and J is TRBJ1-1, with a possible D match to TRBD1 (5 bases). The V end lost 8 bases, the J end lost 4 bases, and 17 bases lay between the germline ends. CDR1 is SGHVS and CDR2 is FQNEAQ in the germline V gene. The CDR3 length is 14 residues. Filled out from reference TRBV7-8 and TRBJ1-1, the complete variable domain reads GAGVSQSPRYKVAKRGQDVALRCDPISGHVSLFWYQQALGQGPEFLTYFQNEAQLDKSGLPSDRFFAERPEGSVSTLKIQRTQQEDSAVYLCASGLRGVATEAFFGQGTRLTVV.

V is TRBV6-5 and J is TRBJ2-2, with D unclear. Germline values: CDR1 MNHEY, CDR2 SVGAGI. V shed 4 bases and J shed 4 bases, with 7 bases lying between them. The CDR3 covers 13 residues. The CDR3 reads CASSSLSTGELFF. In DNA form, the CDR3 reads TGTGCCAGCAGTTCCCTAAGCACCGGGGAGCTGTTTTTT.

This sequence joins TRBV7-9 and TRBJ1-5, with a weak D call TRBD1 (5 bases). CDR3 length: 12 amino acids. Trimming left V 7 bases short and J 5 bases short, with 9 bases between. CDR1 is SEHNR, CDR2 FQNEAQ, per germline (reference sequence). The CDR3 DNA sequence: TGTGCCAGCACCTGGGGGGATCAGCCCCAGCATTTT. Translating gives CASTWGDQPQHF.

Concerning this clone: Other DNA sequences in this sample translate to the same CDR3. This chain's CDR3 is CASSLDRAYEQYV. The DNA of the CDR3 is TGTGCCAGCAGCTTGGACAGGGCCTACGAGCAGTACGTC. V gene TRBV5-4 combines with J gene TRBJ2-7, with a weak D call TRBD1 (6 bases). This CDR3 comprises 13 residues. Per the germline V gene, CDR1 is SGHNT and CDR2 is YYREEE (reference sequence). The V and J ends lost 0 bases and 2 bases respectively, with 6 bases between them.

This chain links TRBV6-5 with TRBJ2-1; a weak D match, TRBD1 (6 bases). The CDR3 length is 14 residues. Germline V lookup: CDR1 MNHEY, CDR2 SVGAGI. V was cut by 2 bases and J by 7 bases, with 12 bases left in between. The CDR3 coding sequence is TGTGCCAGCAGTTACGGAACAGGGTGGAATGAGCAGTTCTTC. This sequence encodes CASSYGTGWNEQFF.

The rearrangement links TRBV27 to TRBJ1-2; TRBD1 matches 11 bases. J was trimmed by 0 bases and V by 1 base; bases with no gene match: 1. CDR1 is MNHEY, CDR2 SMNVEV, per germline (reference sequence). The CDR3 is 16 amino acids. CDR3: CASSLWGQGANYGYTF. DNA for the CDR3: TGTGCCAGCAGTTTATGGGGACAGGGGGCTAACTATGGCTACACCTTC.

The gene calls are TRBV5-6 and TRBJ1-4, with D possibly being TRBD1 (5 bases). CDR3 length: 13 residues. Trimming took 4 bases from V and 8 from J, leaving 12 bases between them. Germline-derived CDR1 and CDR2 are SGHDT and YYEEEE. CDR3 coding DNA: TGTGCCAGCAGCAGAGTCTCAGGGGAAAAACTGTTTTTT. The encoded protein is CASSRVSGEKLFF.

The CDR3 spells CASSQRDRANTEAFF. The CDR3 bases are TGTGCCAGCAGCCAGAGGGACAGGGCCAACACTGAAGCTTTCTTT. This chain links TRBV14 with TRBJ1-1; TRBD1 matches at 9 bases. The CDR3 contains 15 residues. Germline loops: CDR1 SGHDN, CDR2 FVKESK. V lost 3 bases and J lost 2; bases outside the gene matches: 4.

CDR3 region: CATLPDGQGEFFGANVLTF. The CDR3 DNA is TGTGCCACCCTCCCCGACGGACAGGGCGAGTTCTTTGGGGCCAACGTCCTGACTTTC. The chain couples TRBV2 to TRBJ2-6, with 8 bases lining up with TRBD1. The CDR3 length is 19 residues. V trimming: 10 bases; J trimming: 3 bases; junction bases outside the gene matches: 20. Germline V gene data show CDR1 as SNHLY and CDR2 as FYNNEI.

This chain joins TRBV7-6 and TRBJ1-3, with TRBD1 matching 8 bases. CDR1 and CDR2 from the germline V gene are SGHVS and FNYEAQ. With 2 bases clipped from V and 4 bases from J, the junction kept 4 bases outside the gene matches. There are 15 residues in the CDR3. The CDR3 spells CASSLSQGAGNTIYF. The CDR3 DNA reads TGTGCCAGCAGCTTAAGTCAGGGGGCAGGAAACACCATATATTTT.

The gene calls are TRBV29-1 and TRBJ2-3; perhaps TRBD2 as D (5 bases). Trimming pared 7 bases from V and 3 bases from J, leaving 17 bases between. CDR3 length equals 14 residues. Germline CDR1 reads SQVTM; CDR2 reads ANQGSEA. The DNA of the CDR3 is TGCAGCGCCGAAGGTGGTAGAGGGACAGATACGCAGTATTTT. Its translation is CSAEGGRGTDTQYF.

The chain has TRBV4-1 and TRBJ2-2; 7 nucleotides line up with TRBD2. Germline trimming cut 0 bases from V and 4 bases from J; bases unmatched to any gene: 5. This CDR3 comprises 16 residues. The germline gives CDR1 MGHRA, CDR2 YSYEKL. The CDR3 sequence is CASSQEGLPSTGELFF. The CDR3 DNA sequence: TGCGCCAGCAGCCAAGAGGGACTACCGTCCACCGGGGAGCTGTTTTTT.

The chain employs TRBV5-8 and TRBJ1-2; maybe TRBD1 (5 bases). The germline gives CDR1 SGHTS, CDR2 YDEGEE. V was trimmed by 2 bases and J by 6 bases, leaving 11 bases between them. The CDR3 loop spans 13 amino acids. CDR3 sequence (DNA): TGTGCCAGCAGCTTTTCAGGGCGGCATGGCTACACCTTC. Translated, it gives CASSFSGRHGYTF.

Written as DNA, the CDR3 is TGTGCCAGCAGTCCCCTCGGGGGACATGAGCAGTTCTTC. Protein sequence: CASSPLGGHEQFF. J is TRBJ2-1 and V is TRBV27, with a possible D match to TRBD2 (6 bases). V lost 5 bases and J 8 bases, leaving 13 bases between the germline ends. CDR3 length equals 13 residues. CDR1 MNHEY and CDR2 SMNVEV come from the germline V gene (reference sequence).

The CDR3 nucleotides read TGTGCCAGCAATCGCCAAGAGACCCAGTACTTC. It encodes CASNRQETQYF. The rearrangement joins TRBV5-6 to TRBJ2-5; D unclear. Germline V CDR1 and CDR2: SGHDT, YYEEEE. V lost 6 bases and J 1 base, leaving 4 bases between the germline ends. CDR3 size: 11 residues.

V usage is TRBV28 and J usage is TRBJ2-5; D remains ambiguous. Germline CDR1 reads MDHEN; CDR2 reads SYDVKM. Deletions cut 6 bases from V and 5 bases from J, with 10 bases between. The CDR3 is made up of 12 amino acids. CDR3 residues: CASSSPLETQYF. The CDR3 DNA is TGTGCCAGCAGCTCCCCCCTGGAGACCCAGTACTTC.

The chain couples TRBV9 to TRBJ2-3; 12 nucleotides agree with TRBD1. J gave up 5 bases and V 5 bases, and 9 bases lay outside the gene matches. Looked up from germline, CDR1 is SGDLS and CDR2 is YYNGEE. The length of the CDR3 is 16 residues. The CDR3 sequence: CASSPTGQGARDTQYF. CDR3 DNA: TGTGCCAGCAGTCCTACGGGACAGGGGGCTAGAGATACGCAGTATTTT. Full variable domain (missing parts from reference TRBV9 and TRBJ2-3): DSGVTQTPKHLITATGQRVTLRCSPRSGDLSVYWYQQSLDQGLQFLIQYYNGEERAKGNILERFSAQQFPDLHSELNLSSLELGDSALYFCASSPTGQGARDTQYFGPGTRLTVL.

The chain joins TRBV6-1 to TRBJ2-7; no clear D gene. The germline V gene encodes CDR1 MNHNS and CDR2 SASEGT. The CDR3 is 14 residues long. Trimming left V 7 bases short and J 1 base short, with 14 bases between. DNA of the CDR3: TGTGCCAGCACTTTGTCGGCACTATCCTACGAGCAGTACGTC. Translated, it gives CASTLSALSYEQYV.

The chain couples TRBV27 to TRBJ1-1; 7 positions agree with TRBD1. The CDR3 length is 14 residues. V gave up 5 bases and J gave up 5 bases; unmatched junction bases: 8. Germline V lookup: CDR1 MNHEY, CDR2 SMNVEV (reference sequence). CDR3 in amino acids: CASSLDRAGTEAFF. The CDR3 coding sequence is TGTGCCAGCAGTCTAGACAGGGCAGGGACTGAAGCTTTCTTT.

The V gene is TRBV5-1, the J gene TRBJ2-3, with D possibly being TRBD1 (6 bases). Per germline, CDR1 SGHRS and CDR2 YFSETQ. CDR3 size: 13 residues. Trimming took 4 bases from V and 6 from J, leaving 12 bases between them. In DNA, the CDR3 is TGCGCCAGCAGCCAGTACGACAGGGATACGCAGTATTTT. Amino acid sequence: CASSQYDRDTQYF.